This TCR beta chain came from a study of Ad26.COV2.S vaccination and SARS-CoV-2 variants. Regarding the study as a whole: Analyses that measured TCR breadth and depth may have underestimated total T cell responses. Responses of spike-specific T cells (both CD8+ and CD4+) reportedly showed substantial breadth after vaccination. The study found similar non-spike TCR breadth in vaccine and placebo recipients.

The V gene's germline CDR1 is GTSNPN and CDR2 SVGIG (reference sequence). Trimming cost V 8 bases and J 1 base; bases outside gene matches: 9. This CDR3 spans 15 amino acids. On this clone itself: Its antigen is unidentified.

Treatment meaning: roughly 18 received Ad26.COV2.S at low or high dose, single or two shots; 5 received placebo; per-sample allocation not given. It was on day 63 after the first vaccine or placebo injection that samples were taken. Donation came from an adult in Boston who was aged 18-55 years. TCRdb keeps only in-frame clones here, not all; method: immunoSEQ multiplex PCR. The sample comprises 440,000 or so clones, 80% to 95% of which are singletons, and under 2% rests with the top ten. This clonotype originated in a person aged 18-60 years who received the Ad26.COV2.S COVID-19 vaccine or a placebo. The chain joins TRBV30 to TRBJ2-3, with TRBD2 matching 10 bases. The sequences come from peripheral blood, collected in a trial of Ad26.COV2.S vaccine versus placebo. The CDR3 protein is CATHLAGARTDTQYF. CDR3 nucleotide sequence: TGTGCCACCCACCTAGCGGGGGCCCGCACAGATACGCAGTATTTT.